Following are 20 T cell receptor beta chains from one sample sequenced in a study of blood T cell repertoires in COVID-19. TCRdb's table, derived via immunoSEQ multiplex PCR, lists solely in-frame clones and lacks some. Among about 140,000 clones, around nine tenths were seen once, and the ten largest hold approximately 10%. Specimen: peripheral blood. These receptors were taken from a man over 45 with active or convalescent COVID-19.

V gene TRBV5-1 combines with J gene TRBJ2-7; 8 bases are shared with TRBD1. The trim removed 3 bases at V and 7 bases at J, leaving 12 bases unmatched. The CDR3 sequence is 15 residues long. The germline gives CDR1 SGHRS, CDR2 YFSETQ. This chain's CDR3 is CASSSRLQGEGEQYF. The CDR3, as DNA: TGCGCCAGCAGCTCTCGTTTACAGGGGGAAGGTGAGCAGTACTTC.

The rearrangement joins TRBV28 to TRBJ1-1; D ambiguous. The CDR3 has 12 residues. Germline V gene data show CDR1 as MDHEN and CDR2 as SYDVKM. The germline V and J ends were trimmed by 6 bases and 7 bases, with 12 bases remaining between them. This CDR3 is CASRAEVGEAFF. The DNA of the CDR3 is TGTGCCAGCAGGGCCGAGGTAGGTGAAGCTTTCTTT.

CDR3 nucleotide sequence: TGTGCCAGCAGCAGGGGTCCCTCGGGCGAGCAGTACTTC. Its translation: CASSRGPSGEQYF. The chain uses TRBV6-5 and TRBJ2-7; a possible D gene is TRBD1 (6 bases). The CDR3 extends over 13 amino acids. The V gene lost 6 bases and the J gene lost 6 bases, with 15 bases spanning the gap. Germline loops: CDR1 MNHEY, CDR2 SVGAGI.

This clone showed up just once. The chain has TRBV27 and TRBJ1-6; 9 bases align to TRBD1. The length of the CDR3 is 13 residues. The germline V gene has CDR1 MNHEY and CDR2 SMNVEV (reference sequence). After removal of 8 bases from V and 10 bases from J, the junction contained 6 bases not matched to a gene. CDR3: CASSRTGVSPLHF. The DNA of the CDR3 is TGTGCCAGCTCCCGGACAGGGGTGTCACCCCTCCACTTT.

This clone turned up a few times. The rearrangement joins TRBV7-2 to TRBJ1-6; TRBD1 agrees at 7 bases. The V gene end was trimmed by 5 bases and the J gene end by 10 bases; junction bases not matched to a gene: 17. The CDR3 extends over 17 amino acids. The germline V gene encodes CDR1 SGHTA and CDR2 FQGNSA. DNA for the CDR3: TGTGCCAGCAGCCGTTTTAGGGACAGCGCTACACGGTCACCCCTCCACTTT. Translated, it gives CASSRFRDSATRSPLHF. Looking up the rest from reference TRBV7-2 and TRBJ1-6 gives the full variable domain: GAGVSQSPSNKVTEKGKDVELRCDPISGHTALYWYRQSLGQGLEFLIYFQGNSAPDKSGLPSDRFSAERTGGSVSTLTIQRTQQEDSAVYLCASSRFRDSATRSPLHFGNGTRLTVT.

The chain couples TRBV18 to TRBJ2-7; 12 bases are shared with TRBD2. Trimming took 4 bases from V and 3 from J; bases not matched to a gene: 13. Per the germline V gene, CDR1 is KGHSH and CDR2 is LQKENI. The CDR3 contains 18 residues. CDR3 bases: TGTGCCAGCTCACTCGTAGGACTAGCGGGGCTATATAACTACGAGCAGTACTTC. Translating it yields CASSLVGLAGLYNYEQYF.

The genes are TRBV18 and TRBJ1-5, with no clear D. Germline-derived CDR1 and CDR2 are KGHSH and LQKENI. This CDR3 spans 17 amino acids. The V end lost 1 base, the J end lost 3 bases, and 16 bases lay between the germline ends. For the CDR3, the DNA is TGTGCCAGCTCACCACGGAAATCCGGGGAACCCAATCAGCCCCAGCATTTT. Translation: CASSPRKSGEPNQPQHF. The variable domain in full, completed from reference TRBV18 and TRBJ1-5, reads NAGVMQNPRHLVRRRGQEARLRCSPMKGHSHVYWYRQLPEEGLKFMVYLQKENIIDESGMPKERFSAEFPKEGPSILRIQQVVRGDSAAYFCASSPRKSGEPNQPQHFGDGTRLSIL.

The V gene is TRBV7-9, the J gene TRBJ1-4, with TRBD1 matching over 7 bases. Germline V gene lookup returns CDR1 SEHNR and CDR2 FQNEAQ (reference sequence). This CDR3 is 14 amino acids long. V lost 4 bases and J lost 5; bases outside the gene matches: 4. The CDR3 spells CASSSGQINEKLFF. CDR3 bases: TGTGCCAGCAGCTCGGGACAGATCAATGAAAAACTGTTTTTT. The whole variable domain, filled in from reference TRBV7-9 and TRBJ1-4, reads DTGVSQNPRHKITKRGQNVTFRCDPISEHNRLYWYRQTLGQGPEFLTYFQNEAQLEKSRLLSDRFSAERPKGSFSTLEIQRTEQGDSAMYLCASSSGQINEKLFFGSGTQLSVL.

The chain combines TRBV19 with TRBJ2-2; D is unclear. There are 17 residues in the CDR3. Trimming shortened V by 1 base and J by 1 base, and 13 bases separated the two germline ends. Germline CDR1 and CDR2: LNHDA and SQIVND (reference sequence). The CDR3 loop reads CASSIGIKTGNTGELFF. The DNA for the CDR3 is TGTGCCAGTAGTATAGGGATTAAAACGGGGAACACCGGGGAGCTGTTTTTT.

In its sample, this clone was seen a few times. The V call is TRBV7-9, the J call TRBJ2-2, with D perhaps TRBD2 (6 bases). CDR1 is SEHNR and CDR2 is FQNEAQ in the germline V gene (reference sequence). The CDR3 covers 16 residues. V dropped 5 bases and J dropped 1 base, with 14 bases sitting between them. The CDR3 loop is CASSPTGGMNTGELFF. The CDR3 DNA reads as TGTGCCAGCAGCCCCACAGGAGGGATGAACACCGGGGAGCTGTTTTTT.

The chain joins TRBV10-2 to TRBJ1-5; 8 positions match TRBD1. CDR3 length: 13 residues. Germline CDR1 WSHSY, CDR2 SAAADI. With 8 bases clipped from V and 5 bases from J, the junction kept 5 bases outside the gene matches. The CDR3: CASGQGPDQPQHF. The CDR3 DNA is TGCGCCAGCGGACAGGGTCCTGATCAGCCCCAGCATTTT.

The chain uses TRBV6-1 and TRBJ2-7, with TRBD1 matching over 10 bases. Germline V gives CDR1 MNHNS, CDR2 SASEGT. V trimming: 0 bases; J trimming: 4 bases; junction bases outside the gene matches: 6. This CDR3 comprises 16 residues. CDR3 region: CASSEARQGARYEQYF. CDR3 DNA: TGTGCCAGCAGTGAAGCAAGACAGGGGGCTCGGTACGAGCAGTACTTC.

This clone was observed a single time. V usage is TRBV19 and J usage is TRBJ2-5, with no clear D. CDR3 length: 13 residues. The V end lost 5 bases, the J end lost 1 base, and 8 bases lay between the germline ends. Per the germline V gene, CDR1 is LNHDA and CDR2 is SQIVND (reference sequence). The CDR3 spells CASSQGVQETQYF. The CDR3 DNA sequence: TGTGCCAGTAGTCAAGGAGTCCAAGAGACCCAGTACTTC.

There are a few counts of this clone. The chain couples TRBV4-2 to TRBJ2-3, with 7 bases aligning to TRBD2. After removal of 4 bases from V and 4 bases from J, the junction contained 11 bases not matched to a gene. The CDR3 totals 16 residues. CDR1 LGHNA and CDR2 YNFKEQ come from the germline V gene. DNA for the CDR3: TGTGCCAGCAGCCCGTTGGAGGGACGGGGGGCAGATACGCAGTATTTT. It yields the protein CASSPLEGRGADTQYF.

J is TRBJ2-7 and V is TRBV19; TRBD2 is a possible D gene (6 bases). The CDR3 extends over 11 amino acids. The V end lost 6 bases, the J end lost 6 bases, and 9 bases lay between the germline ends. Germline V CDR1 and CDR2: LNHDA, SQIVND (reference sequence). This chain's CDR3 is CASSGGAEQYF. CDR3 DNA: TGTGCCAGTAGCGGGGGAGCCGAGCAGTACTTC.

This rearrangement joins TRBV28 to TRBJ2-1, with 11 bases lining up with TRBD2. This CDR3 region has 18 residues. Germline lookup yields CDR1 MDHEN and CDR2 SYDVKM. J lost 1 base, V lost 8 bases, and 13 bases had no gene match. The CDR3 coding sequence is TGTGCCAGCCGCTCTACTAGCGGGAGAGAGCGGTCCTACAATGAGCAGTTCTTC. It encodes CASRSTSGRERSYNEQFF.

V gene TRBV24-1 combines with J gene TRBJ2-3; D uncertain. Germline assignment: CDR1 KGHDR and CDR2 SFDVKD. V was trimmed by 4 bases and J by 6 bases, leaving 10 bases between them. The CDR3 has 13 residues. The CDR3 DNA reads TGTGCCACCAGTGACTCTAGAGTCGATACGCAGTATTTT. It encodes CATSDSRVDTQYF.

About this clone: This specimen includes other DNA sequences encoding the same CDR3. V usage is TRBV2 and J usage is TRBJ1-5; 9 nucleotides align to TRBD1. CDR1 SNHLY and CDR2 FYNNEI come from the germline V gene. After removal of 4 bases from V and 7 bases from J, the junction contained 2 bases not matched to a gene. The CDR3 covers 13 residues. CDR3 loop: CASSVDRGQPQHF. CDR3 sequence (DNA): TGTGCCAGCAGTGTTGACAGGGGGCAGCCCCAGCATTTT.

The chain is built from TRBV25-1 and TRBJ2-5; 11 bases are shared with TRBD1. The V and J ends lost 4 bases and 5 bases, in that order; junction bases with no gene match: 9. Per germline, CDR1 MGHDK and CDR2 SYGVNS. CDR3 length equals 16 residues. DNA for the CDR3: TGTGCCAGCAGTGGCCGGGACAGGGGGTTAGGTGAGACCCAGTACTTC. Residues: CASSGRDRGLGETQYF.

This clone was seen a single time. The chain recombines TRBV19 with TRBJ2-2, with 9 bases identical to TRBD2. V shed 8 bases and J 0 bases; nucleotides not matched to a gene: 7. CDR1 and CDR2 from the germline V gene are LNHDA and SQIVND (reference sequence). The length of the CDR3 is 16 residues. The CDR3 reads CASPYRLAANTGELFF. CDR3 coding DNA: TGTGCCAGTCCTTACCGACTAGCGGCGAACACCGGGGAGCTGTTTTTT.